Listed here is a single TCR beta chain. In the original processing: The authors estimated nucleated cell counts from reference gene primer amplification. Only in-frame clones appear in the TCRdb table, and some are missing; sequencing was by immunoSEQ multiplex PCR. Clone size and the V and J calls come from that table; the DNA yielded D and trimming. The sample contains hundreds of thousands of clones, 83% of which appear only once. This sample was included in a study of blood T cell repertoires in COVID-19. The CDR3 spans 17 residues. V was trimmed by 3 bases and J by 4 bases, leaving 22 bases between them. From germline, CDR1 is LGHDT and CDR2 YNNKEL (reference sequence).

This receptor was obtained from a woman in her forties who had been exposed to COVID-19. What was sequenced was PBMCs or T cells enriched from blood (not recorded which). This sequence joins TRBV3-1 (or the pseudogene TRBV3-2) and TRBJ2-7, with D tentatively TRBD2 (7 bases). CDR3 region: CASSHFPTGGLLYEQYF. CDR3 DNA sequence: TGTGCCAGCAGCCATTTCCCCACCGGGGGGCTATTATACGAGCAGTACTTC.